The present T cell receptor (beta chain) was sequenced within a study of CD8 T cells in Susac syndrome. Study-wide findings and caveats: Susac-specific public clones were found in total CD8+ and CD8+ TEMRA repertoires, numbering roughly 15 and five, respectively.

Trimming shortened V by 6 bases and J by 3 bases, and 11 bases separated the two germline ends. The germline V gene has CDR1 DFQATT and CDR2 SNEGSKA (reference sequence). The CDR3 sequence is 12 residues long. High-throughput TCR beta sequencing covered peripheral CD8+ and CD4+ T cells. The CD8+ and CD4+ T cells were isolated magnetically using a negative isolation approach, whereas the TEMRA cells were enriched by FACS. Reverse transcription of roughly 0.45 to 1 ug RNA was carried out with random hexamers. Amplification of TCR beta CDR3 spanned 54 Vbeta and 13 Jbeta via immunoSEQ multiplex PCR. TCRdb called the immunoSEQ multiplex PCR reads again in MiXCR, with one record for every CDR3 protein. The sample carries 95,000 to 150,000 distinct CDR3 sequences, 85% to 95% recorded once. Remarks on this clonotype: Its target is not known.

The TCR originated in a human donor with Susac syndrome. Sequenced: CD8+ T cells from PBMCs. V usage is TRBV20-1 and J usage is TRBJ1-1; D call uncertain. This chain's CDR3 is CSAVGLDTEAFF. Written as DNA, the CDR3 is TGCAGTGCCGTGGGCCTGGACACTGAAGCTTTCTTT.